Listed below are T cell receptor beta chains from one sample, sequenced in a study of vaccination and CD4 T cells after COVID-19. Antigens for these TCRs are unknown. In TCRdb, the PCR reads were re-called with MiXCR into one record per CDR3 protein. The sample has 5,500 to 6,500 distinct CDR3 sequences, around 25% seen once. The sequenced sample was CD4+ T cells from blood, cultured in vitro. Source of these receptors: a human donor in good health. The CDR3 runs from the conserved cysteine through the conserved F or W. Each record gives: J gene, D gene, V gene, clone size, CDR3 protein, CDR3 DNA. A D gene is named only where the DNA matches it firmly. Clone size is not always given. Where it is, it says once, few, many or a class for expanded clones.

TRBJ2-7 NA TRBV5-1 NA CASRIRGSYEQYF TGCGCCAGCAGGATCAGGGGCTCCTACGAGCAGTACTTC
TRBJ2-7 NA TRBV27 NA CASSSYFIGRDEQYF TGTGCCAGCAGTTCTTACTTCATCGGACGGGACGAGCAGTACTTC
TRBJ1-5 NA TRBV6-1 NA CASRTTSGGAYEQYFGPGQPQHF NA
TRBJ1-5 NA TRBV6-1 NA CASVVGQLQPQHF TGTGCCAGCGTAGTGGGGCAACTTCAGCCCCAGCATTTT
TRBJ2-3 TRBD2 TRBV4-2 NA CASSQVLAGVDTQYF TGTGCCAGCAGCCAAGTACTAGCGGGGGTGGATACGCAGTATTTT
TRBJ2-7 NA TRBV11-2 NA CASSLDPTGRPYEQYF TGTGCCAGCAGCTTAGACCCTACGGGACGGCCCTACGAGCAGTACTTC
TRBJ1-1 TRBD1 TRBV11-2 NA CASSLDRAAFF TGTGCCAGCAGCCTCGACAGGGCGGCTTTCTTT
TRBJ2-7 NA TRBV14 NA CASGRLGAYEQYF TGTGCCAGCGGGCGGTTAGGGGCCTACGAGCAGTACTTC
TRBJ1-1 NA TRBV4-2 NA CASSQGASANTEAFF TGTGCCAGCAGCCAAGGGGCCAGTGCCAACACTGAAGCTTTCTTT
TRBJ1-2 NA TRBV20-1 medium-sized CSASQGMDRYGYTF TGCAGTGCTAGCCAGGGTATGGACCGATATGGCTACACCTTC
TRBJ2-7 TRBD1 TRBV19 few CASTPGQGIYEQYF TGTGCCAGTACCCCGGGACAGGGTATCTACGAGCAGTACTTC
TRBJ2-5 NA TRBV7-3 few CASSLTQFLAGKETQYF TGTGCCAGCAGCTTAACCCAATTTCTAGCAGGGAAGGAGACCCAGTACTTC
TRBJ2-6 NA TRBV7-9 NA CASSHLDRIDSGANVLTF TGTGCCAGCAGTCATTTAGACAGGATAGACTCTGGGGCCAACGTCCTGACTTTC
TRBJ1-1 NA TRBV6-5 few CASSYSGIRTEAFF TGTGCCAGCAGTTACTCAGGGATTAGGACTGAAGCTTTCTTT
TRBJ2-5 NA TRBV20-1 NA CSARDQNSGRETQYF TGCAGTGCTAGAGATCAAAATAGCGGTAGGGAGACCCAGTACTTC
TRBJ1-1 NA TRBV6-5 NA CASSYSTSPLQNTEAFF TGTGCCAGCAGTTACTCGACTTCTCCCTTACAGAACACTGAAGCTTTCTTT
TRBJ2-2 NA TRBV6-1 NA CASSPGPETGELFF TGTGCCAGCAGTCCGGGACCAGAGACCGGGGAGCTGTTTTTT
TRBJ2-1 NA TRBV6-1 few CASSEGPVGNEQFF TGTGCCAGCAGTGAGGGCCCAGTGGGCAATGAGCAGTTCTTC
TRBJ2-7 TRBD1 TRBV27 few CASSKGQLYEQYF TGTGCCAGCAGTAAGGGACAGCTTTACGAGCAGTACTTC
TRBJ1-1 NA TRBV2 NA CASSERVLF TGTGCCAGCAGTGAAAGGGTTCTCTTT
TRBJ1-1 NA TRBV6-1 NA CASSEDRGLNTEAFF TGTGCCAGCAGTGAAGACCGGGGACTGAACACTGAAGCTTTCTTT
TRBJ2-1 TRBD2 TRBV7-6 NA CASSPGTSGDEQFF TGTGCCAGCAGCCCCGGGACTAGCGGGGATGAGCAGTTCTTC
TRBJ2-7 NA TRBV7-2 few CASSLYPGSPYEQYF TGTGCCAGCAGCTTGTACCCCGGGTCCCCCTACGAGCAGTACTTC
TRBJ2-5 NA TRBV5-5 NA CASSHRPGSEETQYF TGTGCCAGCAGCCACCGGCCCGGTTCTGAAGAGACCCAGTACTTC
TRBJ1-1 TRBD1 TRBV5-4 NA CASSLAGTAEAFF TGTGCCAGCAGCTTGGCAGGGACAGCTGAAGCTTTCTTT
TRBJ2-7 TRBD1 TRBV6-1 few CASTRDSLYEQYF TGTGCCAGCACTCGGGACAGTCTCTACGAGCAGTACTTC
TRBJ1-2 NA TRBV7-3 medium-sized CASSSGRGPQGYTF TGTGCCAGCAGCTCGGGCCGAGGGCCCCAGGGCTACACCTTC
TRBJ1-1 NA TRBV27 NA CASSLSFGNTEAFF TGTGCCAGCAGTTTATCGTTTGGGAACACTGAAGCTTTCTTT
TRBJ1-2 NA TRBV18 few CASSPRRDYGYTF TGTGCCAGCTCACCGAGGAGGGACTATGGCTACACCTTC
TRBJ2-3 NA TRBV7-2 NA CASSLRPRSTDTQYF TGTGCCAGCAGCTTGAGGCCGCGTAGCACAGATACGCAGTATTTT
TRBJ2-1 NA TRBV10-3 few CATAAGSYNEQFF TGTGCCACCGCAGCGGGTTCCTACAATGAGCAGTTCTTC
TRBJ2-5 TRBD1 TRBV18 NA CASSTGPGRQGGIRAQYF TGTGCCAGCTCAACAGGACCAGGACGACAGGGGGGCATTAGGGCCCAGTACTTC
TRBJ2-1 TRBD2 TRBV2 NA CASRGLAGLGEQFF TGTGCCAGCAGAGGACTAGCGGGACTGGGGGAGCAGTTCTTC
TRBJ2-7 NA TRBV18 NA CASSIRGSSYEQYF TGTGCCAGCTCAATTAGAGGGAGCTCCTACGAGCAGTACTTC
TRBJ2-7 NA TRBV21-1 NA CASSHPGLDYEQYF TGTGCCAGCAGCCACCCGGGACTTGACTACGAGCAGTACTTC
TRBJ2-2 NA TRBV12-3/TRBV12-4 NA CASTQNTGELFF TGTGCCAGCACCCAGAACACCGGGGAGCTGTTTTTT
TRBJ1-1 NA TRBV6-1 medium-sized CASTKGDTEAFF TGTGCCAGCACAAAGGGGGACACTGAAGCTTTCTTT
TRBJ1-6 NA TRBV10-3 medium-sized CAISEQGSSPLHF TGTGCCATCAGTGAACAGGGATCTTCCCCCCTCCACTTT
TRBJ1-5 NA TRBV23-1 few CASSRTVRDQPQHF TGCGCCAGCAGTCGCACGGTCAGGGATCAGCCCCAGCATTTT
TRBJ2-6 TRBD1 TRBV5-8 NA CASTPQGVGANVLTF TGTGCCAGCACCCCCCAGGGGGTTGGGGCCAACGTCCTGACTTTC